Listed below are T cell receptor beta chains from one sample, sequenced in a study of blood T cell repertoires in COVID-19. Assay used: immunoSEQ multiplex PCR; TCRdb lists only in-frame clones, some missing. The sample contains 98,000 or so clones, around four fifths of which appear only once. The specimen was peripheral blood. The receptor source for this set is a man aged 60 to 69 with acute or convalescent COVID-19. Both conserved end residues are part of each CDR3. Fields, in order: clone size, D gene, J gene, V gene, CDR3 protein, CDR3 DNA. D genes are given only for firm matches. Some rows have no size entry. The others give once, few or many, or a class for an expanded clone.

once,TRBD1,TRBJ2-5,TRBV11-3,CASSPTEGQGLKETQYF,TGTGCCAGCAGCCCGACGGAGGGACAGGGGTTGAAGGAGACCCAGTACTTC
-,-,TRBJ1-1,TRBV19,CASKWETEAFF,TGTGCCAGTAAATGGGAGACTGAAGCTTTCTTT
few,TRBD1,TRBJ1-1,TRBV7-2,CASSSHRTGSNTEAFF,TGTGCCAGCAGCTCTCATCGGACAGGGTCGAACACTGAAGCTTTCTTT
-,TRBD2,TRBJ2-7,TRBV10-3,CAITSGGARYEQYF,TGTGCCATAACTAGCGGGGGGGCTCGCTACGAGCAGTACTTC
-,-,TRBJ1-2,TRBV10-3,CAISYRDTYGYTF,TGTGCCATCAGTTACAGGGACACCTATGGCTACACCTTC
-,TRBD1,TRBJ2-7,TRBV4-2,CASSQVVGQGRYEQYF,TGTGCCAGCAGCCAAGTGGTGGGACAGGGGAGGTACGAGCAGTACTTC
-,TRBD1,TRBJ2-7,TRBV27,CASSTHGTGLAPRQYF,TGTGCCAGCAGTACCCACGGGACAGGGTTGGCCCCTAGGCAGTACTTC
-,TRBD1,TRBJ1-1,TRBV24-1,CATSDKGTGTEAFF,TGTGCCACCAGTGACAAGGGGACAGGGACTGAAGCTTTCTTT
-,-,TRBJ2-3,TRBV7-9,CASSSNPGTDTQYF,TGTGCCAGCAGCTCTAACCCCGGCACAGATACGCAGTATTTT
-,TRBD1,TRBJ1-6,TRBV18,CASSPNSGTGGGSPLHF,TGTGCCAGCTCACCGAATTCCGGGACAGGGGGCGGTTCACCCCTCCACTTT
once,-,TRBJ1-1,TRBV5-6,CASRLQGRQTGSEAFF,TGTGCCAGCAGACTTCAGGGGAGACAAACGGGCTCTGAAGCTTTCTTT
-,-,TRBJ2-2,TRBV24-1,CATSVYTGELFF,TGTGCCACCAGTGTCTACACCGGGGAGCTGTTTTTT
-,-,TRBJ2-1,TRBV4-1,CASSHRDTTYNEQFF,TGCGCCAGCAGCCACCGGGACACAACCTACAATGAGCAGTTCTTC
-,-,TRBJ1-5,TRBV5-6,CASSLRRDQPQHF,TGTGCCAGCAGCTTGAGGAGGGATCAGCCCCAGCATTTT
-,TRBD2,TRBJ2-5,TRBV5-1,CASSLILTSGRAGSQETQYF,TGCGCCAGCAGCTTGATTCTCACTAGCGGGAGGGCTGGGAGTCAAGAGACCCAGTACTTC
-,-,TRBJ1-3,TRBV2,CASTAGNTIYF,TGTGCCAGCACGGCTGGAAACACCATATATTTT
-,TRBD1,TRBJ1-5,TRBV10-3,CAISEGGQGLGQPQHF,TGTGCCATCAGTGAGGGCGGACAGGGGCTTGGGCAGCCCCAGCATTTT
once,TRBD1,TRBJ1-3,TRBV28,CASSSTGTEGNTIYF,TGTGCCAGCAGTTCAACCGGGACAGAAGGAAACACCATATATTTT
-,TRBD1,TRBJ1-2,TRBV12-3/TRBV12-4,CASSSDRAYGYTF,TGTGCCAGCAGTTCGGACAGGGCCTATGGCTACACCTTC
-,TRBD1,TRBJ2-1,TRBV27,CASSLGTAFSSYNEQFF,TGTGCCAGCAGTCTCGGGACAGCTTTCAGCTCCTACAATGAGCAGTTCTTC
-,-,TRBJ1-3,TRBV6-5,CASKDGGTSGNTIYF,TGTGCCAGCAAGGACGGGGGGACCTCTGGAAACACCATATATTTT
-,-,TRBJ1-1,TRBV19,CASSILGGTNTEAFF,TGTGCCAGTAGTATTCTGGGGGGAACCAACACTGAAGCTTTCTTT
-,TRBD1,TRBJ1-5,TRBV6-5,CASSLTGGGQPQHF,TGTGCCAGCAGTTTGACAGGGGGCGGACAGCCCCAGCATTTT